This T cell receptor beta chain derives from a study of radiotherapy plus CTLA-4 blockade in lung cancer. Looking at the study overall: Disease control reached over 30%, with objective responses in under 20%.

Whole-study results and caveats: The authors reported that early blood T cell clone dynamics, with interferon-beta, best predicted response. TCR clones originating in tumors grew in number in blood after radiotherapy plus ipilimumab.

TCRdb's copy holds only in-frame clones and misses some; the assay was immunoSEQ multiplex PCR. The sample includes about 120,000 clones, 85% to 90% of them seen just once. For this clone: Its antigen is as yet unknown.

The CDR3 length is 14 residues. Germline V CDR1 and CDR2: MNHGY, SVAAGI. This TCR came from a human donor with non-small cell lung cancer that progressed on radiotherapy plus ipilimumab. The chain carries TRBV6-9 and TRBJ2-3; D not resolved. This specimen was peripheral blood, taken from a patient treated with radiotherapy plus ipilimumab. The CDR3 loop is CTWPHPICTDTQYF. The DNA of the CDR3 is TGTACATGGCCCCACCCAATTTGCACAGATACGCAGTATTTT.